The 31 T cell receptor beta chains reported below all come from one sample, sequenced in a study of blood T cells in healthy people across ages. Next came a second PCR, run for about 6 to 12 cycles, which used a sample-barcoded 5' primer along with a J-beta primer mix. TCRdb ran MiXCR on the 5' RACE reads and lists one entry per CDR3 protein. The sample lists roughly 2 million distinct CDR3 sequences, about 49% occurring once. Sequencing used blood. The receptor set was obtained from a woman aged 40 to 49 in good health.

The CDR3 DNA follows: TGTGCCAGCAGCCTCAGGGGAAGGGCTGAAGCTTTCTTT. Protein product: CASSLRGRAEAFF. This chain links TRBV12-3 or TRBV12-4 with TRBJ1-1; D may be TRBD1 (6 bases). The CDR3 spans 13 residues. V lost 6 bases, J lost 6 bases, and 14 bases lay in between.

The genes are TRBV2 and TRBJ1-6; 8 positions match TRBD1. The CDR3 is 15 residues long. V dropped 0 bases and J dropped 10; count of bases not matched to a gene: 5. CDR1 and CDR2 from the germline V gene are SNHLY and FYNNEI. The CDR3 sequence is CASSEARGQKSPLHF. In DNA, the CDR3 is TGTGCCAGCAGTGAAGCCAGGGGGCAGAAGTCACCCCTCCACTTT.

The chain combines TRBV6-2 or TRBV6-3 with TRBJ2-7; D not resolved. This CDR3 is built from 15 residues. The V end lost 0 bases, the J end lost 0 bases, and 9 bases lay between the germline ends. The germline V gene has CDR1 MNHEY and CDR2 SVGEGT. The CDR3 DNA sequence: TGTGCCAGCAGTTACTCGACGGCTCCCTCCTACGAGCAGTACTTC. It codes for CASSYSTAPSYEQYF.

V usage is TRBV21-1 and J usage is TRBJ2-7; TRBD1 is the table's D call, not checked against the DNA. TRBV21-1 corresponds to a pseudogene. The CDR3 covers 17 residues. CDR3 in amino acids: CASSNYGRDSRSYEQYF. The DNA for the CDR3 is TGTGCCAGCAGCAACTATGGGCGGGACAGCCGATCTTACGAGCAGTACTTC.

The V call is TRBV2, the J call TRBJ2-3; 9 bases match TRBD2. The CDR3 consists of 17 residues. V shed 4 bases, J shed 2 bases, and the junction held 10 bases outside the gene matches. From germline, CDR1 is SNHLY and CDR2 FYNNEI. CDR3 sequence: CASSGWRGGTFTDTQYF. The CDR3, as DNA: TGTGCCAGCAGTGGCTGGCGGGGGGGAACATTCACAGATACGCAGTATTTT.

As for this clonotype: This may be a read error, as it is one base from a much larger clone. The CDR3 DNA sequence: TGTGTCAGCAGTCTACTGGGGGACAGGGGTCGTGAGACCCAGTACTTC. Translation gives CVSSLLGDRGRETQYF. The V call is TRBV6-5, the J call TRBJ2-5; 10 nucleotides line up with TRBD1. From germline, CDR1 is MNHEY and CDR2 SVGAGI. This CDR3 is 16 amino acids long.

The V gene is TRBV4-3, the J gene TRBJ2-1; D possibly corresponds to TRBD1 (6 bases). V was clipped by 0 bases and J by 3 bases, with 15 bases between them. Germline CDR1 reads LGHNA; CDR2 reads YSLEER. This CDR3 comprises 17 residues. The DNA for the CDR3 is TGCGCCAGCAGCCAAGATCGGTACCAGGGGATCTACAATGAGCAGTTCTTC. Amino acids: CASSQDRYQGIYNEQFF.

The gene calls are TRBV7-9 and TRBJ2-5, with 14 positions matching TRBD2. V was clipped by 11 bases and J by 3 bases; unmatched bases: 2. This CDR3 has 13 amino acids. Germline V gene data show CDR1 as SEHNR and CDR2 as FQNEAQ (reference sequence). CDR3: CAGLAGGEETQYF. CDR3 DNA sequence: TGTGCCGGACTAGCGGGAGGCGAAGAGACCCAGTACTTC.

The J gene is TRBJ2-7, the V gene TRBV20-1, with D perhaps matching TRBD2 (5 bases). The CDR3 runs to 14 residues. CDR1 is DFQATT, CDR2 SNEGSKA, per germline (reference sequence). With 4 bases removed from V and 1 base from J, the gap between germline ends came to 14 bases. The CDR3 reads CSATTQLVSYEQYF. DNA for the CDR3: TGCAGTGCTACAACCCAACTAGTATCCTACGAGCAGTACTTC.

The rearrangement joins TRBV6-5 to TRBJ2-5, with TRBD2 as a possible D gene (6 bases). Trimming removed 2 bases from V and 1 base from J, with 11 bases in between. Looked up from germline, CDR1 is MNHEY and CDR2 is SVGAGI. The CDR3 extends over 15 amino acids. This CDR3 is CASSYEGDFQETQYF. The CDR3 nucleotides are TGTGCCAGCAGTTACGAAGGGGACTTCCAAGAGACCCAGTACTTC.

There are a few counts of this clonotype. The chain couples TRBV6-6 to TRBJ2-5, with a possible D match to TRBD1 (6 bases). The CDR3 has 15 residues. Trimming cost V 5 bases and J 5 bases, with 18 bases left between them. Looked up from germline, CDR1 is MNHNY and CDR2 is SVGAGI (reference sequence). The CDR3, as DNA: TGTGCCAGCAGTCCCAAACCCGGACAGTTCGAGACCCAGTACTTC. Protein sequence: CASSPKPGQFETQYF.

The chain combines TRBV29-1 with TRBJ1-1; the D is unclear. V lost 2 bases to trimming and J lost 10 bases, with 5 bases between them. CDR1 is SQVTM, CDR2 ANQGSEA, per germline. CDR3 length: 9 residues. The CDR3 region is CSVEQRAFF. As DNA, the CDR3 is TGCAGCGTTGAACAGCGAGCTTTCTTT. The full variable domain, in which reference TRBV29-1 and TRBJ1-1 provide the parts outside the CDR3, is SAVISQKPSRDICQRGTSLTIQCQVDSQVTMMFWYRQQPGQSLTLIATANQGSEATYESGFVIDKFPISRPNLTFSTLTVSNMSPEDSSIYLCSVEQRAFFGQGTRLTVV.

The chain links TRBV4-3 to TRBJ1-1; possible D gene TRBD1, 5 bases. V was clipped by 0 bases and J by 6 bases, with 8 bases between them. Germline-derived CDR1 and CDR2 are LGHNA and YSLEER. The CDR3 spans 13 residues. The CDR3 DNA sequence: TGCGCCAGCAGCCAAGAGGAAGGGGCTGAAGCTTTCTTT. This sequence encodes CASSQEEGAEAFF.

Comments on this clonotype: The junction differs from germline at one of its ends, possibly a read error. In DNA, the CDR3 is TGTGCTAGCACCAGACTAGCGGGGGCCCAAGAGACCCAGTACTTC. It codes for CASTRLAGAQETQYF. The rearrangement uses TRBV7-7 and TRBJ2-5; 12 nucleotides line up with TRBD2. Germline CDR1 reads SSHAT; CDR2 reads FNYEAQ (reference sequence). CDR3 length: 15 residues.

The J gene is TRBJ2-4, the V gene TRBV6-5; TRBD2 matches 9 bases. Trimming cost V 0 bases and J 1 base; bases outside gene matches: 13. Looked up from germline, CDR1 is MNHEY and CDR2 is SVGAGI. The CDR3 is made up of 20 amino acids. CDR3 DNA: TGTGCCAGCAGTTACTCGTTGCCAGCGGGGGGCCGGGGGGCCAAAAACATTCAGTACTTC. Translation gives CASSYSLPAGGRGAKNIQYF.

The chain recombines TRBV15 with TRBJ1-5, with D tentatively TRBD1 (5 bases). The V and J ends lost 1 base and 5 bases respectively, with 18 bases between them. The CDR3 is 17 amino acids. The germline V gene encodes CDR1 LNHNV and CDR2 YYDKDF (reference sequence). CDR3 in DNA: TGTGCCACCAGCAGAGGTTTAACTGGGGACGGGGATCAGCCCCAGCATTTT. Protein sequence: CATSRGLTGDGDQPQHF.

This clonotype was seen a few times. CDR3 bases: TGTGCCACCAGCACGAGGACAGGGGGTCAGGAAAAACTGTTTTTT. Translation: CATSTRTGGQEKLFF. This chain links TRBV15 with TRBJ1-4; 10 bases align to TRBD1. V lost 4 bases to trimming and J lost 8 bases; unmatched junction nucleotides: 7. CDR1 LNHNV and CDR2 YYDKDF come from the germline V gene (reference sequence). This CDR3 comprises 15 residues.

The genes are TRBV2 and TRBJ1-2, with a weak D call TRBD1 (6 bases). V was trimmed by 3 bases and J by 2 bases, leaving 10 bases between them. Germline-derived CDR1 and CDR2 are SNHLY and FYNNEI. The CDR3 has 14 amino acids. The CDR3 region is CASSDRQANYGYTF. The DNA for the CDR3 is TGTGCCAGCAGTGATAGACAGGCGAACTATGGCTACACCTTC.

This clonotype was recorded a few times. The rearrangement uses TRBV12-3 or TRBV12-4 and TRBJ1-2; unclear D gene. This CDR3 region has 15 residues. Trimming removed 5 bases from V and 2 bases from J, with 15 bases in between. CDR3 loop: CASSISWPVNYGYTF. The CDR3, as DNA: TGTGCCAGCAGTATCTCCTGGCCGGTAAACTATGGCTACACCTTC.

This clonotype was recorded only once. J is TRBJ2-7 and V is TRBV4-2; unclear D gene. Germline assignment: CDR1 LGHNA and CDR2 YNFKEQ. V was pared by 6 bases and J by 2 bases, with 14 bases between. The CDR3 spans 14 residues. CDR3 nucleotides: TGTGCCAGCAGGTTGACATCTAAAACCTACGAGCAGTACTTC. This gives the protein CASRLTSKTYEQYF.

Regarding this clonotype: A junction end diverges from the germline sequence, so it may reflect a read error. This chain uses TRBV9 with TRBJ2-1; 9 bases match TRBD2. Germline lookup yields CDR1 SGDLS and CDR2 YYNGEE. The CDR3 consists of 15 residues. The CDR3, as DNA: TGTGCCGGCAGCGGGACTAGCAGGTCGGGGAATGAGCAGTTCTTC. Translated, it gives CAGSGTSRSGNEQFF. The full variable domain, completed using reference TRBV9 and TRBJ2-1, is DSGVTQTPKHLITATGQRVTLRCSPRSGDLSVYWYQQSLDQGLQFLIQYYNGEERAKGNILERFSAQQFPDLHSELNLSSLELGDSALYFCAGSGTSRSGNEQFFGPGTRLTVL.

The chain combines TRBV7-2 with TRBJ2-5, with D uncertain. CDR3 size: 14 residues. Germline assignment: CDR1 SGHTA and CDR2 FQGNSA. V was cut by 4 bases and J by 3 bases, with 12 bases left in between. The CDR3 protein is CASSSMGSKETQYF. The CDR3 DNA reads TGTGCCAGCAGCTCGATGGGGTCGAAAGAGACCCAGTACTTC.

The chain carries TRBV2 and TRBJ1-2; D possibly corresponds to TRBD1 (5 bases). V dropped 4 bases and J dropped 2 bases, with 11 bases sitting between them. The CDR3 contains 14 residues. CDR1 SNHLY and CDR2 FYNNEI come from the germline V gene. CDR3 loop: CASSAAGGNYGYTF. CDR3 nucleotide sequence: TGTGCCAGCAGTGCGGCGGGGGGGAACTATGGCTACACCTTC.

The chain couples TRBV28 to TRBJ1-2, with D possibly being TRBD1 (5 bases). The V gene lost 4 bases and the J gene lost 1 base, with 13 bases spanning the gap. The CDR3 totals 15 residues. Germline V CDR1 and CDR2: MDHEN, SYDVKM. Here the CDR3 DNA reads TGTGCCAGCAGTTCGAGCTCGGACATTAACTATGGCTACACCTTC. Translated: CASSSSSDINYGYTF.

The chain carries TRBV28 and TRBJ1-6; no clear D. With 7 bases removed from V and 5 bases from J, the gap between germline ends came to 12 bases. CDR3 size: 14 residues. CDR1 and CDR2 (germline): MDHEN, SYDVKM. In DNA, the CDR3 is TGTGCCAGCATCGTAGCATCAAATAATTCACCCCTCCACTTT. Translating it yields CASIVASNNSPLHF.

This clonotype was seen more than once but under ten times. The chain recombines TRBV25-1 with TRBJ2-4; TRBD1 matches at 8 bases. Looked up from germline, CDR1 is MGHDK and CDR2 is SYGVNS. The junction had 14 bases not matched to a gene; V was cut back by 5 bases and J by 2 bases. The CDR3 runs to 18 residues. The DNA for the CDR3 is TGTGCCAGCAGTTCCAGGCGGACAGGGAATTTCTCCAAAAACATTCAGTACTTC. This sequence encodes CASSSRRTGNFSKNIQYF. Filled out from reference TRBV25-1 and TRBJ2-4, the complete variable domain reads EADIYQTPRYLVIGTGKKITLECSQTMGHDKMYWYQQDPGMELHLIHYSYGVNSTEKGDLSSESTVSRIRTEHFPLTLESARPSHTSQYLCASSSRRTGNFSKNIQYFGAGTRLSVL.

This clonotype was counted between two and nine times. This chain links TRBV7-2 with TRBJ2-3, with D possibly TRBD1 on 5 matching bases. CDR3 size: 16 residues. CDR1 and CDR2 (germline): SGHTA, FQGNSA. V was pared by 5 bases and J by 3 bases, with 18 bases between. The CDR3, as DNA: TGTGCCAGCAGCAAACCAGGGATTGTAGGGACAGATACGCAGTATTTT. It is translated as CASSKPGIVGTDTQYF.

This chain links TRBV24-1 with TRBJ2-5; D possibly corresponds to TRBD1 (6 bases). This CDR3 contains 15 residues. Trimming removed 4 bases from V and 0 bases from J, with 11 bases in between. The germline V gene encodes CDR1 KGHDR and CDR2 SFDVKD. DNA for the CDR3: TGTGCCACCAGTGAGCAAACAGGGTACCAAGAGACCCAGTACTTC. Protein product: CATSEQTGYQETQYF.

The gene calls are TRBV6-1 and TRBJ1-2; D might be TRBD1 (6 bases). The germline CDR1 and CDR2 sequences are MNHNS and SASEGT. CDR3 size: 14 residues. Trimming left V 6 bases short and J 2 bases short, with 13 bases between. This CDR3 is CASRMTGLNYGYTF. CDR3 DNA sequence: TGTGCCAGCAGGATGACAGGCCTGAACTATGGCTACACCTTC.

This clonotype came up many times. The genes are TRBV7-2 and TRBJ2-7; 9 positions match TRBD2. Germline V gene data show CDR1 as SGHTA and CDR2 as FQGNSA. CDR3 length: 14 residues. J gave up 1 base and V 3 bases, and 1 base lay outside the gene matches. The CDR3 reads CASSFGLASYEQYF. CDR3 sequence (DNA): TGTGCCAGCAGCTTTGGACTAGCGTCCTACGAGCAGTACTTC.

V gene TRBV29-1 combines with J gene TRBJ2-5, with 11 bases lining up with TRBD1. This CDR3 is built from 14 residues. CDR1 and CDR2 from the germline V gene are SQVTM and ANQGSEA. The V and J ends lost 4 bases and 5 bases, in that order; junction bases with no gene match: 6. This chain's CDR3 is CSVGDRGAGETQYF. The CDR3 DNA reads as TGCAGCGTTGGGGACAGGGGGGCGGGGGAGACCCAGTACTTC.